The source of this TCR beta chain is a study of cytomegalovirus exposure and HLA in healthy donors. The study, taken as a whole, reports: TRBV6-2, TRBV6-3 and some other V segments were excluded as indistinguishable. After further analysis at a later stage, 16,951 TCR beta sequences were associated with HLA alleles at 0.05 false discovery rate. Reported performance of the classifier showed diagnosis of cytomegalovirus status with high specificity and sensitivity. What a later analysis reportedly showed was that an Asian-associated ancestry cluster had fewer N-insertions than the roughly 700-donor mean.

Primers for the PCR totalled 60 Vbeta and 13 Jbeta. Here immunoSEQ multiplex PCR was the method, and the copy in TCRdb shows in-frame clones only, minus some. This sample has around 150,000 clones, with 60% to 85% found just once. Turning to this clone: Its matching antigen is unknown.

The CDR3 has 14 residues. The V end lost 6 bases, the J end lost 6 bases, and 15 bases lay between the germline ends. Germline CDR1 and CDR2: ENHRY and SYGVKD. This sequence originates from a woman aged 45-65 years in good health and CMV-seropositive. The V call is TRBV10-3, the J call TRBJ2-1; TRBD2 might be the D (6 bases). The material sequenced was PBMCs. The CDR3, as DNA: TGTGCCATCAGCGCGGGACTGGGGGTCAATGAGCAGTTCTTC. It is translated as CAISAGLGVNEQFF.